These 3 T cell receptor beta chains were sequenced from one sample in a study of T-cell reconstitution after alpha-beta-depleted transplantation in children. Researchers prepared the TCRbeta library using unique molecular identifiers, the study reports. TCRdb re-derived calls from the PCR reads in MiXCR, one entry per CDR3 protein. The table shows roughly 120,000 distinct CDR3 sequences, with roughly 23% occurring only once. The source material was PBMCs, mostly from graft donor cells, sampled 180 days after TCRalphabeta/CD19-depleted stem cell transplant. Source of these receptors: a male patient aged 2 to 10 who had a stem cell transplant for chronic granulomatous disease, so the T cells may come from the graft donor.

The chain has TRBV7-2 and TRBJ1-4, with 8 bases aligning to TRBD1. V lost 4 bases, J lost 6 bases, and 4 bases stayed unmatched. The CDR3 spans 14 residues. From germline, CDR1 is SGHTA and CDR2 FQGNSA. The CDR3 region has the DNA TGTGCCAGCAGCTACTTGGGACAGGATGAAAAACTGTTTTTT. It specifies CASSYLGQDEKLFF.

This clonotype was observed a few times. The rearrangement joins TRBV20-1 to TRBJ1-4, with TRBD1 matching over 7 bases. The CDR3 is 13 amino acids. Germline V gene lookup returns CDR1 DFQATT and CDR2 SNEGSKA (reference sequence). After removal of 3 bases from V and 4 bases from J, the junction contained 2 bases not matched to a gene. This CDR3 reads CSARGQFNEKLFF. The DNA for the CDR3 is TGCAGTGCTAGGGGACAGTTTAATGAAAAACTGTTTTTT.

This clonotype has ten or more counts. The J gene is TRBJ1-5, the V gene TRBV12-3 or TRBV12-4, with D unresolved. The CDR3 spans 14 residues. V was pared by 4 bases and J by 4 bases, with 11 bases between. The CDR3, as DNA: TGTGCCAGCAGTTCCACGGGGTCTAATCAGCCCCAGCATTTT. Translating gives CASSSTGSNQPQHF.